The T cell receptor beta chain under discussion was sequenced for a study of blood T cells in healthy people across ages. The length of the CDR3 is 13 residues. Looked up from germline, CDR1 is MNHEY and CDR2 is SMNVEV (reference sequence). Points on this clonotype: One end of the junction fails to match germline, which may point to a read error.

Combining a sample-barcoded 5' primer with a J-beta primer mix, a second PCR ran for roughly 7 to 11 cycles. Unique molecular identifiers of 12 random nucleotides labeled each cDNA. From the 5' RACE reads, TCRdb called clonotypes with MiXCR, one entry per CDR3 protein. Here the sample spans about a million distinct CDR3 sequences, roughly 52% being singletons. This clonotype was obtained from a man aged 30-40 years in good health. Sequenced input: blood. The chain links TRBV27 to TRBJ1-2; unclear D gene. The CDR3 coding sequence is TGTGCCACCAGTCCTCAGGCGGTGAGGGGCTACACCTTC. Protein product: CATSPQAVRGYTF.